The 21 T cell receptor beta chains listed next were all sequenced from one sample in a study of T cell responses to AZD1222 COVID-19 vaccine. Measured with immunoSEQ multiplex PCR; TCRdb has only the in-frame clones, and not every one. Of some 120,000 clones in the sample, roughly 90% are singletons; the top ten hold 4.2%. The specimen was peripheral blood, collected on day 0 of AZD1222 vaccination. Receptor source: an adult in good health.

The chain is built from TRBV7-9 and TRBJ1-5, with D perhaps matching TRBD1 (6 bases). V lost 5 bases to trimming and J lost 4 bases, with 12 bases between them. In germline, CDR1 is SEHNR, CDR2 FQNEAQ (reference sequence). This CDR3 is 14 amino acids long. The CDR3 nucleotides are TGTGCCAGCAGCCAAGATGACAGGAATCAGCCCCAGCATTTT. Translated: CASSQDDRNQPQHF.

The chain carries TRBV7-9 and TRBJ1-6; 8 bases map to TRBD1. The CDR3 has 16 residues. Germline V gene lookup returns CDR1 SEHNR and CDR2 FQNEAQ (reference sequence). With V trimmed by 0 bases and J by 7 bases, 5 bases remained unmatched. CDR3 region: CASSLAATGENSPLHF. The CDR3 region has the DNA TGTGCCAGCAGCTTAGCAGCGACAGGGGAAAATTCACCCCTCCACTTT.

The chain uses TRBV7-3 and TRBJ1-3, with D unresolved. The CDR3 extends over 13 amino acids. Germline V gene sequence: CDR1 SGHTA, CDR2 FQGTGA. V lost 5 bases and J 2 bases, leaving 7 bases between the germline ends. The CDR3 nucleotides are TGTGCCAGCAGCGTCTTCGCTGGAAACACCATATATTTT. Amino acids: CASSVFAGNTIYF.

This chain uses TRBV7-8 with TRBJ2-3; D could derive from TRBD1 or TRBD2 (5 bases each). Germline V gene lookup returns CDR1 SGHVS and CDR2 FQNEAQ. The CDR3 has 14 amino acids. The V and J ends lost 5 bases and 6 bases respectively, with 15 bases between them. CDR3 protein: CASSPRDPRDTQYF. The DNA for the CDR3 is TGTGCCAGCAGCCCCAGGGACCCCCGGGATACGCAGTATTTT.

CDR3 sequence: CASSPQWNQETQYF. CDR3 DNA sequence: TGTGCCAGTAGTCCCCAATGGAATCAAGAGACCCAGTACTTC. The chain links TRBV19 to TRBJ2-5; no firm D call. Germline CDR1 LNHDA, CDR2 SQIVND (reference sequence). The ends were cut back, 5 bases at V and 2 bases at J, with 12 bases in the middle. CDR3 length equals 14 residues.

Written as DNA, the CDR3 is TGCAGCGTGGATCAAGGTGGTGGCTACAATGAGCAGTTCTTC. As protein: CSVDQGGGYNEQFF. This chain uses TRBV29-1 with TRBJ2-1; unclear D gene. The V end lost 6 bases, the J end lost 3 bases, and 15 bases lay between the germline ends. This CDR3 region has 14 residues. Germline V gene data show CDR1 as SQVTM and CDR2 as ANQGSEA.

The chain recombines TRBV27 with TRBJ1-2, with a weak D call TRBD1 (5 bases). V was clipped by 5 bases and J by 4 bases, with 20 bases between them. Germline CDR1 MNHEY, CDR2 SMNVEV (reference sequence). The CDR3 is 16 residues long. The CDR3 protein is CASSPQSGGAGYGYTF. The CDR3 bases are TGTGCCAGCAGTCCCCAATCAGGAGGGGCGGGCTATGGCTACACCTTC.

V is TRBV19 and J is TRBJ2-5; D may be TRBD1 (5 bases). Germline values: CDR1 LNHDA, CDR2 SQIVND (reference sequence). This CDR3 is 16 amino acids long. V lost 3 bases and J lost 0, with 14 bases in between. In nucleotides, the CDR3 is TGTGCCAGTAGTATGGGGCCCGGGCAGTACCAAGAGACCCAGTACTTC. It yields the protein CASSMGPGQYQETQYF.

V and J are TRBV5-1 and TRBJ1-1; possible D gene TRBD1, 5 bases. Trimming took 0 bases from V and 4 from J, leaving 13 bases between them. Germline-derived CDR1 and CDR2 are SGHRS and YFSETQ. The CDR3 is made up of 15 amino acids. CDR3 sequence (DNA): TGCGCCAGCAGCTTGGATGCGGGGCTGGGCACTGAAGCTTTCTTT. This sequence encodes CASSLDAGLGTEAFF.

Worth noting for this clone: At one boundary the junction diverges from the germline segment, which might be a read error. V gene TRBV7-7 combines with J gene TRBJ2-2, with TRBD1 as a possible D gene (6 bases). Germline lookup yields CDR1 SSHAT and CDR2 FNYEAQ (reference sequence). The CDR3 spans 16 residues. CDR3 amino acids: CASSPRQGWNTGELFF. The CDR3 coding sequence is TGTGCTAGCAGCCCCCGGCAGGGGTGGAACACCGGGGAGCTGTTTTTT.

CDR3 sequence: CASSFVGTGDYEQYF. The CDR3 nucleotides are TGTGCCAGCAGCTTTGTTGGGACAGGGGACTACGAGCAGTACTTC. The V call is TRBV7-9, the J call TRBJ2-7, with 10 bases identical to TRBD1. Unmatched junction bases numbered 5, after V lost 3 bases and J lost 3 bases. The CDR3 spans 15 residues. CDR1 SEHNR and CDR2 FQNEAQ come from the germline V gene (reference sequence).

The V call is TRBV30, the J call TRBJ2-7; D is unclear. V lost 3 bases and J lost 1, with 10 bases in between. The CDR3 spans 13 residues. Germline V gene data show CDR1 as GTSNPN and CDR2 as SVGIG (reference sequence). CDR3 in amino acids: CAWSWTVSYEQYF. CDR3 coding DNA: TGTGCCTGGAGCTGGACGGTTTCCTACGAGCAGTACTTC. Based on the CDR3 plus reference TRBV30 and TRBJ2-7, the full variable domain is SQTIHQWPATLVQPVGSPLSLECTVEGTSNPNLYWYRQAAGRGLQLLFYSVGIGQISSEVPQNLSASRPQDRQFILSSKKLLLSDSGFYLCAWSWTVSYEQYFGPGTRLTVT.

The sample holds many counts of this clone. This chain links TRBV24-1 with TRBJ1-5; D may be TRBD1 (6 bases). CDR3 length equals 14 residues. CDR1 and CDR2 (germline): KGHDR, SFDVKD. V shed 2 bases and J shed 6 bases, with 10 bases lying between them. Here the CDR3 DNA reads TGTGCCACCAGTGATTCGGGGGGCCTTCAGCCCCAGCATTTT. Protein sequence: CATSDSGGLQPQHF.

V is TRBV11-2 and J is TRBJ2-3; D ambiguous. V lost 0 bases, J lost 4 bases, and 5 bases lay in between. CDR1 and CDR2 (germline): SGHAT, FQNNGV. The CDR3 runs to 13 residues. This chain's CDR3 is CASSLDSADTQYF. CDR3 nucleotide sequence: TGTGCCAGCAGCTTAGATAGTGCAGATACGCAGTATTTT.

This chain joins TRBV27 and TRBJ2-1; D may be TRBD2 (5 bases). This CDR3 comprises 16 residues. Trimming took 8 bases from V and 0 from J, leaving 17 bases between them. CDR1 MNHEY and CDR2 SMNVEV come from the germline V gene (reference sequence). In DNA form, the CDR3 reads TGTGCCAGCGGGGTCGGGATTGGAAGCTCCTACAATGAGCAGTTCTTC. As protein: CASGVGIGSSYNEQFF.

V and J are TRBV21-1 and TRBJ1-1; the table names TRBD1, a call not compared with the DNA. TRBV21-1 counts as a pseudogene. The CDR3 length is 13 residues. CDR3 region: CASRTGGNTEAFF. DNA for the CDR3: TGTGCCAGCAGGACAGGGGGAAACACTGAAGCTTTCTTT.

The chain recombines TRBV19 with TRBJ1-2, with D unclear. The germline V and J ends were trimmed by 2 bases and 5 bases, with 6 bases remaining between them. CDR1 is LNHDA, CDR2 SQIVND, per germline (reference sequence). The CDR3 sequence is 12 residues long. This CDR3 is CASSITSYGYTF. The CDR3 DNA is TGTGCCAGTAGTATAACAAGTTATGGCTACACCTTC.

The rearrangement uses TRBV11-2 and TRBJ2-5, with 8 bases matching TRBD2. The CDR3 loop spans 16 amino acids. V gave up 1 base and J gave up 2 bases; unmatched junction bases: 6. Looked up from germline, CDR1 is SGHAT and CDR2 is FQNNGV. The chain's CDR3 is CASSLGPQRGQETQYF. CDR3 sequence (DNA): TGTGCCAGCAGCTTAGGCCCTCAGCGGGGGCAAGAGACCCAGTACTTC.

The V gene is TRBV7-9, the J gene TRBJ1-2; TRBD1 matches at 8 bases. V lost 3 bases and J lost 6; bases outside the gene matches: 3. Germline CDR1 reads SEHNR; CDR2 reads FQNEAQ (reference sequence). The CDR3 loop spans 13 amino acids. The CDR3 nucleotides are TGTGCCAGCAGCTTTCGACAGGGGAATGGCTACACCTTC. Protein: CASSFRQGNGYTF.

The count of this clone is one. CDR3 nucleotide sequence: TGTGCCAGCTCGACCGGGGCAGGGGGAGCGTCCGAGCAGTACTTC. Its translation is CASSTGAGGASEQYF. The gene calls are TRBV18 and TRBJ2-7; 7 bases line up with TRBD1. Germline V gene data show CDR1 as KGHSH and CDR2 as LQKENI. Germline trimming cut 6 bases from V and 6 bases from J; bases unmatched to any gene: 14. The CDR3 loop spans 15 amino acids.

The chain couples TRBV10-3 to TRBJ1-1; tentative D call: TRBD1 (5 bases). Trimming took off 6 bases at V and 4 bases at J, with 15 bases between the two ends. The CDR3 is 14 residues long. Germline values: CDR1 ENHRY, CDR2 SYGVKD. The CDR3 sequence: CAIRETEEFTEAFF. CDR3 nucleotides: TGTGCCATCAGAGAGACAGAGGAGTTCACTGAAGCTTTCTTT.